This T cell receptor beta chain was sequenced during a study of T cell clonality in common variable immunodeficiency. Notes on the study in general: Compared with controls, CVID subjects had fewer shared TCRbeta clones.

Germline V gives CDR1 DFQATT, CDR2 SNEGSKA (reference sequence). This CDR3 has 16 residues. J gave up 2 bases and V 4 bases, and 11 bases lay outside the gene matches. This clone was counted many times. The antigen is undetermined. Coverage ceases 3 residues before the CDR3 finishes, and the germline J gene fills in the end. TCRdb keeps only in-frame clones here, not all; method: immunoSEQ multiplex PCR. Sampling found 35,000 to 50,000 clones, none seen once. The sample consisted of peripheral blood mononuclear cells. This clonotype was obtained from a person between 18 and 75 years old in good health. The chain combines TRBV20-1 with TRBJ2-3, with 8 bases fitting TRBD2. Incomplete CDR3 DNA: TGCAGTGCTATTTCGTTACTAGCGGCTCTCACAGATACG. Protein product: CSAISLLAALTDT. The full CDR3 sequence reads CSAISLLAALTDTQYF.